This T cell receptor (beta chain) was sequenced in a study of cytomegalovirus exposure and HLA in healthy donors. Note on this clone: Its antigen is unknown.

PCR was performed using 60 Vbeta and 13 Jbeta primers. The assay was immunoSEQ multiplex PCR, and TCRdb's table has in-frame clones only and misses some. Of about 160,000 clones in the sample, approximately 80% were seen once. Findings and caveats of the study: Overall, approximately 150 TCR beta chains were annotated as cytomegalovirus-associated. Later on, a genetic analysis was performed. It linked a missense variant in DCLRE1C with V- and J-gene trimming of TCR beta.

This CDR3 spans 14 amino acids. Germline CDR1 SEHNR, CDR2 FQNEAQ (reference sequence). Germline trimming cut 5 bases from V and 3 bases from J; bases unmatched to any gene: 7. The sequence was obtained from a man over 45 in good health and CMV-seropositive. The V gene is TRBV7-9, the J gene TRBJ2-7, with 7 bases fitting TRBD2. Sample: PBMCs. CDR3 nucleotides: TGTGCCAGCAGCCTCGTGGGAGGGCTCTACGAGCAGTACTTC. It codes for CASSLVGGLYEQYF.